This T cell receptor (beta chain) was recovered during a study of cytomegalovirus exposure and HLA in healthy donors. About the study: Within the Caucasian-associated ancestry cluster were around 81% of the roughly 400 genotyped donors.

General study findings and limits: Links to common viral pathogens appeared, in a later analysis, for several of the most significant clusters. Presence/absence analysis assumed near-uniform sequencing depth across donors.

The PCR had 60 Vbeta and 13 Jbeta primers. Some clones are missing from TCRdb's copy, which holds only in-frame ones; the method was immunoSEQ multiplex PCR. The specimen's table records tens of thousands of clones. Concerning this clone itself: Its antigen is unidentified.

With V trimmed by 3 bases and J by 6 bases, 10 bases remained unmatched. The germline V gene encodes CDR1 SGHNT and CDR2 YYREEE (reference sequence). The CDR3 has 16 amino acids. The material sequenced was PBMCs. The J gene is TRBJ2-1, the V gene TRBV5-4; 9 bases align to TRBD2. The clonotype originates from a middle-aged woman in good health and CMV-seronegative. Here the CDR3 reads CASSYRGLAGSNEQFF. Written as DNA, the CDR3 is TGTGCCAGCAGCTATCGTGGCCTAGCGGGAAGCAATGAGCAGTTCTTC.